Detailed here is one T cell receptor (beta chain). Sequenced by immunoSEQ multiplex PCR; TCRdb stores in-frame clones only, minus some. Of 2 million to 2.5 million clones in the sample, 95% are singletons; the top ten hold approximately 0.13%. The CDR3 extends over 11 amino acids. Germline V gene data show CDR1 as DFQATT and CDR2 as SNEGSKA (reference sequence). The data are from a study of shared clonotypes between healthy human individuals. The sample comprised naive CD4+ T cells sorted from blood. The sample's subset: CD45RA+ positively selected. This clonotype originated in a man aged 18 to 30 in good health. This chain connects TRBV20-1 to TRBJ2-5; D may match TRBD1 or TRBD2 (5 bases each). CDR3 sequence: CSPLWGETQYF. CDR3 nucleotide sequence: TGCAGCCCTCTCTGGGGGGAGACCCAGTACTTC.